This record covers a single T cell receptor beta chain. Its matching antigen is unknown. The sample's treatment: oral pan-JAK inhibitor, 5-10 mg twice daily. The record originates from a study of CD8+ T cells in alopecia areata. Study background: Oral tofacitinib (5 to 10 mg twice daily) was administered to treated patients. The study's findings and limits: Many expanded lesional clones persisted during tofacitinib (in both scalp and blood).

Following extraction, RNA underwent reverse transcription to cDNA, which served as the sequencing template. Using immunoSEQ multiplex PCR, the repertoire was profiled, and TCRdb retains in-frame clones only, with some absent. Among 250,000 to 300,000 clones listed, 55% to 75% were seen once. This TCR was recovered from a human donor with alopecia areata. This specimen was CD4+ T cells sorted from blood, taken at week 24, from a patient treated with tofacitinib.

This chain's CDR3 is CAWTQGPENTEAFF. Written as DNA, the CDR3 is TGTGCCTGGACTCAGGGGCCGGAGAACACTGAAGCTTTCTTT. The chain is built from TRBV30 and TRBJ1-1; the D gene is possibly TRBD1 (6 bases). Germline lookup yields CDR1 GTSNPN and CDR2 SVGIG (reference sequence). Trimming removed 4 bases from V and 1 base from J, with 13 bases in between. The CDR3 sequence is 14 residues long.